Following are 10 T cell receptor beta chains from one sample sequenced in a study of T cell repertoires in cytomegalovirus infection. These receptors' antigens are unknown. TCRdb reanalysed the reads using MiXCR and keeps one entry per CDR3 protein. This table has about 310,000 distinct CDR3 sequences, 25% appearing once. The specimen comprised cultured PBMCs, sampled from culture after CMV antigen stimulation. These receptors were obtained from a human donor in good health (CMV status not recorded). Some clones in this sample may be carry-over from other donors' samples.

This clonotype was counted a single time. The J gene is TRBJ2-6, the V gene TRBV7-9; D unclear. V was pared by 5 bases and J by 4 bases, with 9 bases between. The CDR3 runs 14 residues. From germline, CDR1 is SEHNR and CDR2 FQNEAQ (reference sequence). Written as DNA, the CDR3 is TGTGCCAGCAGCGCACTCCGGGGGGCCAACGTCCTGACTTTC. Translated: CASSALRGANVLTF.

This clonotype was found many times. The rearrangement links TRBV6-5 to TRBJ1-6, with 8 bases that match TRBD1. V trimming: 2 bases; J trimming: 6 bases; junction bases outside the gene matches: 9. Germline CDR1 is MNHEY and CDR2 is SVGAGI. CDR3 size: 17 residues. The CDR3 DNA is TGTGCCAGCAGTTACGAGACTGACAGGGGCCTTAATTCACCCCTCCACTTT. As protein: CASSYETDRGLNSPLHF.

A few counts support this clonotype. This CDR3 reads CASSSEGFGEKLFF. CDR3 nucleotide sequence: TGTGCCAGCAGCTCCGAGGGATTTGGTGAAAAACTGTTTTTT. The chain employs TRBV7-8 and TRBJ1-4; no firm D call. This CDR3 has 14 amino acids. Germline loops: CDR1 SGHVS, CDR2 FQNEAQ. V lost 4 bases, J lost 7 bases, and 13 bases lay in between.

V is TRBV19 and J is TRBJ2-3; 7 nucleotides match TRBD1. Germline CDR1 reads LNHDA; CDR2 reads SQIVND (reference sequence). V dropped 7 bases and J dropped 3; count of bases not matched to a gene: 7. This CDR3 is 14 amino acids long. CDR3 in amino acids: CASTRQGTTDTQYF. The DNA for the CDR3 is TGTGCCAGTACCCGACAGGGAACGACAGATACGCAGTATTTT.

This clonotype was observed a few times. The chain joins TRBV20-1 to TRBJ2-5; TRBD1 is a possible D gene (5 bases). Deletions cut 8 bases from V and 4 bases from J, with 23 bases between. The CDR3 length is 15 residues. From germline, CDR1 is DFQATT and CDR2 SNEGSKA (reference sequence). CDR3 DNA: TGCAGTTCTGATATTAGGGGTGGAGTAGGAGAGACCCAGTACTTC. Translated, it gives CSSDIRGGVGETQYF.

The chain employs TRBV20-1 and TRBJ2-7; D possibly corresponds to TRBD2 (6 bases). Germline V CDR1 and CDR2: DFQATT, SNEGSKA (reference sequence). The CDR3 consists of 13 residues. V shed 5 bases and J shed 3 bases, with 14 bases lying between them. In nucleotides, the CDR3 is TGCAGTGCTTTGGGGGACTTGGGCTACGAGCAGTACTTC. Translating gives CSALGDLGYEQYF.

This clonotype was recorded at least ten times. This chain connects TRBV7-2 to TRBJ1-3; perhaps TRBD1 as D (5 bases). Trimming shortened V by 5 bases and J by 6 bases, and 14 bases separated the two germline ends. The germline V gene has CDR1 SGHTA and CDR2 FQGNSA. The CDR3 totals 14 residues. The CDR3 protein is CASSPGQSLNTIYF. In nucleotides, the CDR3 is TGTGCCAGCAGCCCCGGACAAAGTCTAAACACCATATATTTT.

The gene calls are TRBV19 and TRBJ1-2; tentative D call: TRBD1 (6 bases). Trimming took 5 bases from V and 3 from J, leaving 13 bases between them. The CDR3 runs 14 residues. CDR1 is LNHDA, CDR2 SQIVND, per germline (reference sequence). The chain's CDR3 is CASSPGAGYYGYTF. The CDR3 DNA sequence: TGTGCCAGTAGTCCGGGGGCGGGTTACTATGGCTACACCTTC.

V usage is TRBV20-1 and J usage is TRBJ1-3; 8 nucleotides align to TRBD1. The V gene end was trimmed by 6 bases and the J gene end by 1 base; junction bases not matched to a gene: 14. In germline, CDR1 is DFQATT, CDR2 SNEGSKA (reference sequence). This CDR3 region has 17 residues. The CDR3 protein is CSALPKTGAQSGNTIYF. CDR3 coding DNA: TGCAGTGCCTTACCCAAGACAGGGGCCCAATCTGGAAACACCATATATTTT.

The chain links TRBV10-2 to TRBJ2-2, with 14 bases that match TRBD2. V lost 8 bases, J lost 6 bases, and 2 bases stayed unmatched. The CDR3 runs to 14 residues. Germline V lookup: CDR1 WSHSY, CDR2 SAAADI. The CDR3: CASGGLAGAGELFF. CDR3 bases: TGCGCCAGCGGGGGACTAGCGGGAGCCGGGGAGCTGTTTTTT.